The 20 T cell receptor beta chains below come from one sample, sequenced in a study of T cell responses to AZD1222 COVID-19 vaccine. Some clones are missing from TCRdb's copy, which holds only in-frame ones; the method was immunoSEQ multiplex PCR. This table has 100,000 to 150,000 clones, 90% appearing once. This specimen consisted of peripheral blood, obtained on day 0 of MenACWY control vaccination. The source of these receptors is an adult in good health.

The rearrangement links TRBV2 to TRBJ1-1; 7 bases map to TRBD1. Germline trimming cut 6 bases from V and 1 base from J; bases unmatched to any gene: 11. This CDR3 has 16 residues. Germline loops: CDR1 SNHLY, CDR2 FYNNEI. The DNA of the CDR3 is TGTGCCAGCAGGCTCTCCGGGACAGAGAAGAACACTGAAGCTTTCTTT. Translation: CASRLSGTEKNTEAFF.

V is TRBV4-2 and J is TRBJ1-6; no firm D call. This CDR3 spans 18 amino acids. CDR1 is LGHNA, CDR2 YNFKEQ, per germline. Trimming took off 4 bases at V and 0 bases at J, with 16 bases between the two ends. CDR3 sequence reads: CASSPPGPLNSYNSPLHF. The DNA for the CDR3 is TGTGCCAGCAGCCCCCCAGGACCACTTAACTCCTATAATTCACCCCTCCACTTT.

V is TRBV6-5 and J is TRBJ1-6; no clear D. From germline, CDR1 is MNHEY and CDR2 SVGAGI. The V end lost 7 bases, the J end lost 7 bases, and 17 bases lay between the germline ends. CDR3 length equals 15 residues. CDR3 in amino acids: CASTTRTAGNSPLHF. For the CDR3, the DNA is TGTGCCAGCACCACGCGGACGGCTGGAAATTCACCCCTCCACTTT.

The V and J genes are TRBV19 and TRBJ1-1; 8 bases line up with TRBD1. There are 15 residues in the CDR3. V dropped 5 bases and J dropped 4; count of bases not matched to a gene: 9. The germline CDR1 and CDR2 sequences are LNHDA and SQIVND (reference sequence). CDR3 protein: CASSRGSGGPTEAFF. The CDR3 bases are TGTGCCAGTAGTCGCGGGTCAGGGGGCCCCACTGAAGCTTTCTTT.

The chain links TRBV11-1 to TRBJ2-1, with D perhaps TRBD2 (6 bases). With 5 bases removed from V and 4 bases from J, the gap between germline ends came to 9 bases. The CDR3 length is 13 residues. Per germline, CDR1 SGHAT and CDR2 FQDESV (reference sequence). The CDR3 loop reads CASSAGPYNEQFF. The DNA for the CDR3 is TGTGCCAGCAGCGCGGGGCCGTACAATGAGCAGTTCTTC. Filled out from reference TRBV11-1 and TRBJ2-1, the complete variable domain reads EAEVAQSPRYKITEKSQAVAFWCDPISGHATLYWYRQILGQGPELLVQFQDESVVDDSQLPKDRFSAERLKGVDSTLKIQPAELGDSAMYLCASSAGPYNEQFFGPGTRLTVL.

As DNA, the CDR3 is TGTGCCAGCAGCTTCCGACAGGCGGGTGGGGCCAACGTCCTGACTTTC. Protein product: CASSFRQAGGANVLTF. The chain carries TRBV7-9 and TRBJ2-6, with D tentatively TRBD1 (6 bases). Germline V gene data show CDR1 as SEHNR and CDR2 as FQNEAQ (reference sequence). The V end lost 3 bases, the J end lost 3 bases, and 12 bases lay between the germline ends. The CDR3 length is 16 residues.

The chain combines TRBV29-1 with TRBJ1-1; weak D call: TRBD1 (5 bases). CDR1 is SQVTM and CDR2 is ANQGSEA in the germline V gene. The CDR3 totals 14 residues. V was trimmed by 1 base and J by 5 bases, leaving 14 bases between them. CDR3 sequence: CSVEGTGWGTEAFF. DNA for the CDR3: TGCAGCGTTGAAGGGACGGGCTGGGGGACTGAAGCTTTCTTT.

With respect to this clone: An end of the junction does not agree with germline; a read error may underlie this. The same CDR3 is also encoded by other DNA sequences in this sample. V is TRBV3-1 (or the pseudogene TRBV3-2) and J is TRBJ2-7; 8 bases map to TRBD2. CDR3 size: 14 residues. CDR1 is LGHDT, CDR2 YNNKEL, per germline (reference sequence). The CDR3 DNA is TGCGCCAGCAGCCCTGGAGCGGGAGACGGCGAGCAGTACTTC. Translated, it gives CASSPGAGDGEQYF.

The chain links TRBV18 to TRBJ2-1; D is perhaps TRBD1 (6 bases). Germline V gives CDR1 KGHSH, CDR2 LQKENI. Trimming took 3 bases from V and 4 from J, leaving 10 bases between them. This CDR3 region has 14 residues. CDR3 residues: CASSPSGAYNEQFF. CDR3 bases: TGTGCCAGCTCACCCTCAGGGGCTTACAATGAGCAGTTCTTC. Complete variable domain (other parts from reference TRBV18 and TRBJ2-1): NAGVMQNPRHLVRRRGQEARLRCSPMKGHSHVYWYRQLPEEGLKFMVYLQKENIIDESGMPKERFSAEFPKEGPSILRIQQVVRGDSAAYFCASSPSGAYNEQFFGPGTRLTVL.

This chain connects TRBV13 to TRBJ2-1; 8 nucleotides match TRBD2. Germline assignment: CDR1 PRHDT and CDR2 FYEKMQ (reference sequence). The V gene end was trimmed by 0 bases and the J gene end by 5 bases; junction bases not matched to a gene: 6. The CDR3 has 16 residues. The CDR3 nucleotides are TGTGCCAGCAGCTTAGGCGTACTAGCGGTGGACAATGAGCAGTTCTTC. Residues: CASSLGVLAVDNEQFF.

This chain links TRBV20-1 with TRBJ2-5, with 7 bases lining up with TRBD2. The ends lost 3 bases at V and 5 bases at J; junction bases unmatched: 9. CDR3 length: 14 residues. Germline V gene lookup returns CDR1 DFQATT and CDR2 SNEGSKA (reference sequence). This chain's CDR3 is CSASQGREGETQYF. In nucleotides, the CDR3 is TGCAGTGCTAGTCAGGGCAGGGAGGGCGAGACCCAGTACTTC.

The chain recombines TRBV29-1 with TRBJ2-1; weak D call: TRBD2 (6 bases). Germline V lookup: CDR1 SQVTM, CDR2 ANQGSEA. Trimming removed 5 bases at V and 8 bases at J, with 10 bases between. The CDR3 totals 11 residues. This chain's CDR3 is CSVQRRDEQFF. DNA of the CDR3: TGCAGCGTTCAAAGGAGGGATGAGCAGTTCTTC.

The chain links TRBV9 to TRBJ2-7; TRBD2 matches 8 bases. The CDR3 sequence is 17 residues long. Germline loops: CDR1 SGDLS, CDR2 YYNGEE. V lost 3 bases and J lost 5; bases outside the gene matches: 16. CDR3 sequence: CASSDGLAGGSSHEQYF. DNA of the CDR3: TGTGCCAGCAGCGACGGACTAGCAGGCGGGAGTTCCCACGAGCAGTACTTC. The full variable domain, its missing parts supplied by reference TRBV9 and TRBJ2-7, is DSGVTQTPKHLITATGQRVTLRCSPRSGDLSVYWYQQSLDQGLQFLIQYYNGEERAKGNILERFSAQQFPDLHSELNLSSLELGDSALYFCASSDGLAGGSSHEQYFGPGTRLTVT.

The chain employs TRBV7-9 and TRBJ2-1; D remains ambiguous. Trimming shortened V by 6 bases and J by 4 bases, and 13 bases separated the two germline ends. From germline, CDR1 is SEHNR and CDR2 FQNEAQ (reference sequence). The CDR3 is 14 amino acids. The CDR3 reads CASRAGSEYNEQFF. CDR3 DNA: TGTGCCAGCAGGGCCGGGTCAGAGTACAATGAGCAGTTCTTC.

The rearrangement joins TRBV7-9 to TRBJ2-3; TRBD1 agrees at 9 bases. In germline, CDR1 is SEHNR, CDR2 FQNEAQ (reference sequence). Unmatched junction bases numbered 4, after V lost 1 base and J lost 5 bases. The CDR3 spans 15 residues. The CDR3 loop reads CASSLGDRAGDTQYF. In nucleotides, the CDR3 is TGTGCCAGCAGCTTAGGGGACAGGGCTGGAGATACGCAGTATTTT.

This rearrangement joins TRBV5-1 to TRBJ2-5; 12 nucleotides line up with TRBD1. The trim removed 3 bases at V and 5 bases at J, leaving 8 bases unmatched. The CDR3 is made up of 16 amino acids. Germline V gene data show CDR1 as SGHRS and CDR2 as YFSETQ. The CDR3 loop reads CASSSGGTGGEETQYF. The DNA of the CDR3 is TGCGCCAGCAGCTCGGGCGGGACAGGGGGCGAGGAGACCCAGTACTTC.

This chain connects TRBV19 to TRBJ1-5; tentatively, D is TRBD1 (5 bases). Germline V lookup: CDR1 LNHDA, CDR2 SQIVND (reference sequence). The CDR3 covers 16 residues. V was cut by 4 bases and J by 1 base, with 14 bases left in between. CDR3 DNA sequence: TGTGCCAGTAGTACCCTAGTCCCAGGGAGCAATCAGCCCCAGCATTTT. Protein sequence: CASSTLVPGSNQPQHF.

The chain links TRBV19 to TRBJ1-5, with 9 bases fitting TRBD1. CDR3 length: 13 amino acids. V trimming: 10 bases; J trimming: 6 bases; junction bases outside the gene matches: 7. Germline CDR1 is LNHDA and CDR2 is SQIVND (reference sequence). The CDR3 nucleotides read TGTGCCACCAGGACAGGGGATGTTCAGCCCCAGCATTTT. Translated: CATRTGDVQPQHF.

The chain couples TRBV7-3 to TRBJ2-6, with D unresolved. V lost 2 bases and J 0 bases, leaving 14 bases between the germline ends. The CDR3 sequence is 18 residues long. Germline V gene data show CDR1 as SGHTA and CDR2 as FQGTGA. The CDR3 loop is CASSLRGVSPSGANVLTF. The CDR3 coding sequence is TGTGCCAGCAGCTTACGTGGCGTTTCCCCCTCTGGGGCCAACGTCCTGACTTTC.

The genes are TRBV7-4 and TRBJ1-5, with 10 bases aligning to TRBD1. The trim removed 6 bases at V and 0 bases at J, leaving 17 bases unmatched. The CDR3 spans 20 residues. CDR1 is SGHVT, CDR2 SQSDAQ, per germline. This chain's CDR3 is CASRDQPDRGHGNSNQPQHF. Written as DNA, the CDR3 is TGTGCCAGCAGAGATCAGCCCGACAGGGGGCATGGGAATAGCAATCAGCCCCAGCATTTT.